The clone carrying this T cell receptor (beta chain) showed up just a few times. The antigen is not known. This CDR3 spans 13 amino acids. Per the germline V gene, CDR1 is DFQATT and CDR2 is SNEGSKA (reference sequence). The V segment lost 7 bases and the J segment 7 bases; nucleotides outside the gene matches: 8. TCRdb re-called the RT-PCR reads with MiXCR, one entry per CDR3 protein. Among hundreds of thousands of distinct CDR3 sequences listed, around 16% were seen once. This specimen belongs to a study of response to subunit inactivated influenza vaccine. Findings and caveats of the study: The authors suggested that few new T cells are recruited per seasonal influenza vaccination.

The material sequenced was PBMCs from blood, taken about 11 days after vaccination. The chain couples TRBV20-1 to TRBJ2-1; 9 bases line up with TRBD2. The sequence was obtained from a man aged 45 to 65 who received an inactivated influenza vaccine. Written as DNA, the CDR3 is TGCAGTGGAGGGGCGGGGGGGCTTAATGAGCAGTTCTTC. It translates to CSGGAGGLNEQFF.